What follows are 28 T cell receptor beta chains derived from one specimen sequenced in a study of cytomegalovirus exposure and HLA in healthy donors. PCR was performed using 60 Vbeta and 13 Jbeta primers. The table came from immunoSEQ multiplex PCR; TCRdb's copy has only in-frame clones and leaves some out. This sample has some 98,000 clones; more than 65% occur once, and the top ten carry approximately 10%. Sequenced material: PBMCs. These receptors were collected from a human donor in good health.

This rearrangement joins TRBV6-5 to TRBJ2-1, with 16 bases lining up with TRBD2. J lost 9 bases, V lost 0 bases, and 2 bases had no gene match. CDR1 is MNHEY and CDR2 is SVGAGI in the germline V gene. The CDR3 spans 16 residues. The DNA for the CDR3 is TGTGCCAGCAGTTACTCCGGGACTAGCGGGAGGGCTGAGCAGTTCTTC. The encoded protein is CASSYSGTSGRAEQFF.

V gene TRBV7-8 combines with J gene TRBJ2-1; tentative D call: TRBD2 (6 bases). The CDR3 contains 12 residues. V was cut by 2 bases and J by 7 bases, with 6 bases left in between. CDR1 is SGHVS and CDR2 is FQNEAQ in the germline V gene. CDR3 sequence: CASSLRGNEQFF. The DNA for the CDR3 is TGTGCCAGCAGCTTACGGGGGAATGAGCAGTTCTTC.

The rearrangement links TRBV30 to TRBJ2-5, with D uncertain. The V gene's germline CDR1 is GTSNPN and CDR2 SVGIG (reference sequence). The V end lost 3 bases, the J end lost 5 bases, and 16 bases lay between the germline ends. This CDR3 is built from 14 residues. CDR3: CAWRDPRSFETQYF. CDR3 sequence (DNA): TGTGCCTGGAGAGACCCTAGGTCCTTTGAGACCCAGTACTTC. The variable domain in full, with the rest retrieved from reference TRBV30 and TRBJ2-5, is SQTIHQWPATLVQPVGSPLSLECTVEGTSNPNLYWYRQAAGRGLQLLFYSVGIGQISSEVPQNLSASRPQDRQFILSSKKLLLSDSGFYLCAWRDPRSFETQYFGPGTRLLVL.

This rearrangement joins TRBV2 to TRBJ2-3; the D gene is possibly TRBD1 (5 bases). Trimming pared 5 bases from V and 2 bases from J, leaving 14 bases between. Germline CDR1 and CDR2: SNHLY and FYNNEI. This CDR3 has 15 amino acids. The CDR3 DNA sequence: TGTGCCAGCAGTCTCCAAAGGGGTAACACAGATACGCAGTATTTT. It codes for CASSLQRGNTDTQYF.

The chain couples TRBV6-6 to TRBJ2-1, with 10 bases aligning to TRBD1. J was trimmed by 7 bases and V by 5 bases; bases with no gene match: 5. Germline V CDR1 and CDR2: MNHNY, SVGAGI (reference sequence). This CDR3 contains 14 residues. Here the CDR3 DNA reads TGTGCCAGCAGTAAACCGGGACAGGGGAATGAGCAGTTCTTC. Translated, it gives CASSKPGQGNEQFF.

The rearrangement joins TRBV2 to TRBJ2-7; D is possibly TRBD2 (5 bases). The germline V gene encodes CDR1 SNHLY and CDR2 FYNNEI. The CDR3 contains 12 residues. The V and J ends lost 10 bases and 6 bases respectively, with 16 bases between them. DNA for the CDR3: TGTGCCAACTCCGGGAAAACGGGCGAGCAGTACTTC. Its protein is CANSGKTGEQYF.

CDR3 region: CSVPSGGTGTFGYTF. In nucleotides, the CDR3 is TGCAGCGTTCCTTCGGGAGGGACAGGGACGTTTGGCTACACCTTC. This chain links TRBV29-1 with TRBJ1-2; 9 positions match TRBD1. CDR1 is SQVTM, CDR2 ANQGSEA, per germline. The CDR3 consists of 15 residues. After removal of 5 bases from V and 7 bases from J, the junction contained 14 bases not matched to a gene. The whole variable domain, filled in from reference TRBV29-1 and TRBJ1-2, reads SAVISQKPSRDICQRGTSLTIQCQVDSQVTMMFWYRQQPGQSLTLIATANQGSEATYESGFVIDKFPISRPNLTFSTLTVSNMSPEDSSIYLCSVPSGGTGTFGYTFGSGTRLTVV.

The rearrangement uses TRBV6-4 and TRBJ2-3; 8 bases align to TRBD2. Germline V CDR1 and CDR2: MRHNA, SNTAGT. V shed 3 bases, J shed 7 bases, and the junction held 9 bases outside the gene matches. This CDR3 is built from 15 residues. CDR3 DNA sequence: TGTGCCAGCAGTGATGAAGCGGGAGTGAGTAATACGCAGTATTTT. Translation gives CASSDEAGVSNTQYF.

This chain connects TRBV28 to TRBJ1-5, with 8 bases that match TRBD1. CDR1 is MDHEN and CDR2 is SYDVKM in the germline V gene. Germline trimming cut 5 bases from V and 7 bases from J; bases unmatched to any gene: 10. This CDR3 contains 15 residues. The CDR3 sequence is CASSPETGVEQPQHF. CDR3 nucleotides: TGTGCCAGCAGTCCCGAGACAGGGGTGGAACAGCCCCAGCATTTT.

The table lists this clone with a few counts. This rearrangement joins TRBV29-1 to TRBJ1-1; D not resolved. CDR3 length: 12 amino acids. In germline, CDR1 is SQVTM, CDR2 ANQGSEA. V lost 5 bases and J lost 1, with 8 bases in between. Here the CDR3 reads CSVSTGNTEAFF. Here the CDR3 DNA reads TGCAGCGTTTCAACGGGGAACACTGAAGCTTTCTTT.

The CDR3 DNA sequence: TGTGCCAGCAGCTTGGCCTCAGGTAGCGGGGGGTGGGGTGAGCAGTTCTTC. This encodes CASSLASGSGGWGEQFF. The V gene is TRBV5-4, the J gene TRBJ2-1, with 10 positions matching TRBD2. CDR1 and CDR2 (germline): SGHNT, YYREEE (reference sequence). The CDR3 is made up of 17 amino acids. J was trimmed by 9 bases and V by 0 bases; bases with no gene match: 12.

The chain links TRBV5-1 to TRBJ2-7; 8 bases align to TRBD1. Germline CDR1 SGHRS, CDR2 YFSETQ. The V and J ends lost 5 bases and 6 bases, in that order; junction bases with no gene match: 7. The CDR3 runs 13 residues. This chain's CDR3 is CASRSGGLGEQYF. CDR3 sequence (DNA): TGCGCCAGCAGGTCAGGGGGCTTGGGCGAGCAGTACTTC.

The J gene is TRBJ1-1, the V gene TRBV19; 9 nucleotides agree with TRBD1. The V gene's germline CDR1 is LNHDA and CDR2 SQIVND (reference sequence). Trimming cost V 5 bases and J 3 bases; bases outside gene matches: 4. The CDR3 covers 14 residues. CDR3 region: CASSPRDRDTEAFF. The DNA of the CDR3 is TGTGCCAGTAGTCCCCGGGACAGGGACACTGAAGCTTTCTTT.

This chain connects TRBV7-8 to TRBJ2-3; 8 positions match TRBD2. The V segment lost 10 bases and the J segment 2 bases; nucleotides outside the gene matches: 8. CDR3 length equals 14 residues. Germline loops: CDR1 SGHVS, CDR2 FQNEAQ. CDR3 amino acids: CATKLAAHTDTQYF. CDR3 DNA sequence: TGTGCCACCAAACTAGCGGCCCACACAGATACGCAGTATTTT.

This clone is a singleton in its sample. The chain couples TRBV29-1 to TRBJ2-1, with D maybe TRBD2 (6 bases). Germline-derived CDR1 and CDR2 are SQVTM and ANQGSEA. The CDR3 totals 14 residues. The V gene lost 6 bases and the J gene lost 6 bases, with 18 bases spanning the gap. CDR3: CSVSTSGLLNEQFF. CDR3 sequence (DNA): TGCAGCGTCTCAACCAGCGGGCTGCTCAATGAGCAGTTCTTC.

The chain carries TRBV5-4 and TRBJ2-7; D not resolved. Germline V CDR1 and CDR2: SGHNT, YYREEE (reference sequence). Between the trimmed V and J ends, which lost 4 bases and 0 bases, there was a span of 11 bases. This CDR3 spans 14 amino acids. CDR3 nucleotide sequence: TGTGCCAGCAGCCCCACAAATCCCTCCTACGAGCAGTACTTC. Translating gives CASSPTNPSYEQYF.

The chain combines TRBV5-1 with TRBJ2-3; D might be TRBD1 (6 bases). Trimming took 3 bases from V and 0 from J, leaving 11 bases between them. The germline V gene encodes CDR1 SGHRS and CDR2 YFSETQ. This CDR3 contains 15 residues. The CDR3 loop is CASSYGTLSTDTQYF. The CDR3 DNA follows: TGCGCCAGCAGCTACGGGACACTTAGCACAGATACGCAGTATTTT. Full variable domain (remainder filled in from reference TRBV5-1 and TRBJ2-3): KAGVTQTPRYLIKTRGQQVTLSCSPISGHRSVSWYQQTPGQGLQFLFEYFSETQRNKGNFPGRFSGRQFSNSRSEMNVSTLELGDSALYLCASSYGTLSTDTQYFGPGTRLTVL.

This rearrangement joins TRBV28 to TRBJ1-1; 7 bases match TRBD1. V was clipped by 2 bases and J by 0 bases; unmatched bases: 3. Germline loops: CDR1 MDHEN, CDR2 SYDVKM. The CDR3 is made up of 15 amino acids. CDR3 protein: CASSLGGGLNTEAFF. CDR3 DNA: TGTGCCAGCAGTTTAGGAGGGGGCCTGAACACTGAAGCTTTCTTT. The full variable domain, its missing parts supplied by reference TRBV28 and TRBJ1-1, is DVKVTQSSRYLVKRTGEKVFLECVQDMDHENMFWYRQDPGLGLRLIYFSYDVKMKEKGDIPEGYSVSREKKERFSLILESASTNQTSMYLCASSLGGGLNTEAFFGQGTRLTVV.

CDR3 loop: CASSPVRGQETQYF. CDR3 nucleotide sequence: TGTGCCAGCAGCCCGGTAAGGGGGCAAGAGACCCAGTACTTC. V gene TRBV5-4 combines with J gene TRBJ2-5; possibly TRBD1 for D (6 bases). CDR1 is SGHNT, CDR2 YYREEE, per germline (reference sequence). There are 14 residues in the CDR3. Trimming pared 4 bases from V and 2 bases from J, leaving 12 bases between.

The chain links TRBV7-8 to TRBJ1-2, with 9 bases identical to TRBD1. CDR3 length: 17 residues. In germline, CDR1 is SGHVS, CDR2 FQNEAQ. V was clipped by 4 bases and J by 0 bases; unmatched bases: 9. As DNA, the CDR3 is TGTGCCAGCAGCTCGCGAACCGGGACAGGGACTAACTATGGCTACACCTTC. Its protein is CASSSRTGTGTNYGYTF.

This clone has only a few counts. The chain links TRBV6-6 to TRBJ1-1, with D hard to call. CDR3 length: 14 residues. Germline CDR1 and CDR2: MNHNY and SVGAGI (reference sequence). Trimming left V 0 bases short and J 1 base short, with 6 bases between. The CDR3 nucleotides are TGTGCCAGCAGTTACTCGAGACAGAACACTGAAGCTTTCTTT. Translated, it gives CASSYSRQNTEAFF.

This clone was counted once. For the CDR3, the DNA is TGTGCCAGCAGCTTAGAAGCGGGGGGGCCTAATGAGCAGTTCTTC. This translates into CASSLEAGGPNEQFF. The chain carries TRBV11-1 and TRBJ2-1; 10 nucleotides line up with TRBD2. Losses at the gene ends were 1 base for V and 7 bases for J; bases not matched to a gene: 4. The CDR3 length is 15 residues. CDR1 and CDR2 (germline): SGHAT, FQDESV (reference sequence). The variable domain in full, completed from reference TRBV11-1 and TRBJ2-1, reads EAEVAQSPRYKITEKSQAVAFWCDPISGHATLYWYRQILGQGPELLVQFQDESVVDDSQLPKDRFSAERLKGVDSTLKIQPAELGDSAMYLCASSLEAGGPNEQFFGPGTRLTVL.

The sample holds a few counts of this clone. The genes are TRBV29-1 and TRBJ2-7, with 8 positions matching TRBD2. Germline V gene data show CDR1 as SQVTM and CDR2 as ANQGSEA. CDR3 length: 14 residues. With 1 base clipped from V and 5 bases from J, the junction kept 7 bases outside the gene matches. CDR3 region: CSVEGASGYNEQYF. The CDR3 DNA reads TGCAGCGTTGAAGGGGCTAGCGGGTATAACGAGCAGTACTTC.

The chain is built from TRBV5-1 and TRBJ2-3; the D gene is possibly TRBD1 (5 bases). The ends were cut back, 3 bases at V and 5 bases at J, with 16 bases in the middle. Germline CDR1 SGHRS, CDR2 YFSETQ. The CDR3 totals 15 residues. CDR3 sequence: CASSYGQGRGDTQYF. In nucleotides, the CDR3 is TGCGCCAGCAGCTACGGACAAGGGCGTGGAGATACGCAGTATTTT.

In its sample, this clone was seen a few times. This chain links TRBV9 with TRBJ2-3, with 7 bases fitting TRBD1. The CDR3 is 18 residues long. Unmatched junction bases numbered 13, after V lost 1 base and J lost 2 bases. Germline loops: CDR1 SGDLS, CDR2 YYNGEE. CDR3 sequence reads: CASSVLGAGGVFTDTQYF. CDR3 nucleotides: TGTGCCAGCAGCGTATTGGGGGCAGGGGGTGTTTTCACAGATACGCAGTATTTT.

The chain has TRBV30 and TRBJ1-2; unclear D gene. CDR3 length: 15 amino acids. Germline V gene lookup returns CDR1 GTSNPN and CDR2 SVGIG (reference sequence). Deletions cut 3 bases from V and 2 bases from J, with 16 bases between. CDR3 protein: CAWSPWEVGNYGYTF. The CDR3 nucleotides are TGTGCCTGGAGCCCGTGGGAGGTGGGGAACTATGGCTACACCTTC.

The V gene is TRBV6-5, the J gene TRBJ2-2; D not resolved. The CDR3 is 12 residues long. V shed 6 bases and J shed 7 bases, with 9 bases lying between them. The germline V gene encodes CDR1 MNHEY and CDR2 SVGAGI. DNA of the CDR3: TGTGCCAGCAGCTACGAGAACGGGGAGCTGTTTTTT. Amino acids: CASSYENGELFF.

The V and J genes are TRBV9 and TRBJ1-3, with a possible D match to TRBD1 (6 bases). This CDR3 region has 16 residues. The germline V gene encodes CDR1 SGDLS and CDR2 YYNGEE. V lost 4 bases, J lost 0 bases, and 14 bases lay in between. The CDR3 DNA follows: TGTGCCAGCAGCACCCGACAGGCCATCTCTGGAAACACCATATATTTT. Translated: CASSTRQAISGNTIYF. The full variable domain, in which reference TRBV9 and TRBJ1-3 provide the parts outside the CDR3, is DSGVTQTPKHLITATGQRVTLRCSPRSGDLSVYWYQQSLDQGLQFLIQYYNGEERAKGNILERFSAQQFPDLHSELNLSSLELGDSALYFCASSTRQAISGNTIYFGEGSWLTVV.